This is a list of T cell receptor beta chains from one sample in a study of long-term antiretroviral therapy in people with HIV. Sequencing used immunoSEQ multiplex PCR; TCRdb keeps in-frame clones, though not all of them. The sample records 20,000 to 25,000 clones, approximately 90% being singletons. Sequencing used unsorted PBMCs, obtained 0.6 years after starting antiretroviral therapy. The receptors stem from a man aged 55 to 70 with HIV. Each CDR3 is given with its conserved first and last residue. The order of the fields is J gene, D gene, clone size, V gene, CDR3 DNA, CDR3 protein. The D gene is left open where the match is weak. The size field is filled for only some rows; it gives once, few, many or a size class.

j_call: TRBJ2-7; d_call: NA; clone_size: NA; v_call: TRBV5-8; cdr3_nt: TGTGCCAGCAGTCGGCAGGCTTTCTACGAGCAGTACTTC; cdr3_aa: CASSRQAFYEQYF
j_call: TRBJ1-1; d_call: NA; clone_size: NA; v_call: TRBV10-2; cdr3_nt: TGCGCCAGCAGTGGACCCACTGAAGCTTTCTTT; cdr3_aa: CASSGPTEAFF
j_call: TRBJ2-3; d_call: TRBD1; clone_size: NA; v_call: TRBV9; cdr3_nt: TGTGCCAGCAGCGCCCGGGACAGTCTACGAAGAGATACGCAGTATTTT; cdr3_aa: CASSARDSLRRDTQYF
j_call: TRBJ2-7; d_call: NA; clone_size: NA; v_call: TRBV11-3; cdr3_nt: TGTGCCAGCAGCCACCACTCCTCCTACGAGCAGTACTTC; cdr3_aa: CASSHHSSYEQYF
j_call: TRBJ1-5; d_call: NA; clone_size: NA; v_call: TRBV6-1; cdr3_nt: TGTGCCAGCAGTGAAAGGGGCAGGGTTAGGAATCAGCCCCAGCATTTT; cdr3_aa: CASSERGRVRNQPQHF
j_call: TRBJ2-1; d_call: NA; clone_size: once; v_call: TRBV5-1; cdr3_nt: TGCGCCAGCAGCTTGCGCGGCCCCAGCACGGGGGCAAATAATGAGCAGTTCTTC; cdr3_aa: CASSLRGPSTGANNEQFF
j_call: TRBJ2-1; d_call: NA; clone_size: NA; v_call: TRBV5-6; cdr3_nt: TGTGCCAGCAGCCGGGCTGGGTATGAGCAGTTCTTC; cdr3_aa: CASSRAGYEQFF
j_call: TRBJ1-4; d_call: NA; clone_size: once; v_call: TRBV7-9; cdr3_nt: TGTGCCAGCACCAATGGGGGGGGCGCGTCAACTAATGAAAAACTGTTTTTT; cdr3_aa: CASTNGGGASTNEKLFF
j_call: TRBJ2-7; d_call: NA; clone_size: few; v_call: TRBV10-2; cdr3_nt: TGCGCCAGCGAAGTGGGGAACCTAAGATCCTACGAGCAGTACTTC; cdr3_aa: CASEVGNLRSYEQYF
j_call: TRBJ1-4; d_call: TRBD1; clone_size: NA; v_call: TRBV30; cdr3_nt: TGTGCCTGGAGTACCTGGGACAGGACTTTTGCAACTAATGAAAAACTGTTTTTT; cdr3_aa: CAWSTWDRTFATNEKLFF
j_call: TRBJ2-1; d_call: NA; clone_size: NA; v_call: TRBV27; cdr3_nt: TGTGCCAGCAGTTTTTGGTACGGGGGCCGGTGGGGCGAGCAGTTCTTC; cdr3_aa: CASSFWYGGRWGEQFF
j_call: TRBJ1-2; d_call: NA; clone_size: NA; v_call: TRBV6-6; cdr3_nt: TGTGCCAGCAGTCGTGAGTCGGCCTACACCTTC; cdr3_aa: CASSRESAYTF
j_call: TRBJ2-7; d_call: NA; clone_size: NA; v_call: TRBV29-1; cdr3_nt: TGCAGCGTTACCCCCCCAGAGGGCGGGACCTACGAGCAGTACTTC; cdr3_aa: CSVTPPEGGTYEQYF
j_call: TRBJ2-3; d_call: NA; clone_size: NA; v_call: TRBV18; cdr3_nt: TGTGCCAGCTCGCCTTCGCGGGATACGCAGTATTTT; cdr3_aa: CASSPSRDTQYF
j_call: TRBJ2-7; d_call: NA; clone_size: NA; v_call: TRBV7-6; cdr3_nt: TGTGCCAGCAGCTTAGGACGCCCCTACGAGCAGTACTTC; cdr3_aa: CASSLGRPYEQYF
j_call: TRBJ1-3; d_call: NA; clone_size: NA; v_call: TRBV29-1; cdr3_nt: TGCAGCGTTGTCGAGCCGTTGGCGTCTGGAAACACCATATATTTT; cdr3_aa: CSVVEPLASGNTIYF
j_call: TRBJ2-7; d_call: NA; clone_size: NA; v_call: TRBV6-5; cdr3_nt: TGTGCCAGCAGTTACCCTGGACTAAGGGAGCAGTACTTC; cdr3_aa: CASSYPGLREQYF
j_call: TRBJ2-3; d_call: TRBD2; clone_size: NA; v_call: TRBV5-4; cdr3_nt: TGTGCCAGCAGCCCGATAGCGGGAGGCACAGATACGCAGTATTTT; cdr3_aa: CASSPIAGGTDTQYF
j_call: TRBJ2-7; d_call: NA; clone_size: NA; v_call: TRBV4-3; cdr3_nt: TGCGCCAGCAGCCAAGAGTTTGTGCTCGCCTCCTCCTACGAGCAGTACTTC; cdr3_aa: CASSQEFVLASSYEQYF
j_call: TRBJ1-3; d_call: NA; clone_size: NA; v_call: TRBV21-1; cdr3_nt: TGTGCCAGCAGCAAGGTGGATGGAAACACCATATATTTT; cdr3_aa: CASSKVDGNTIYF
j_call: TRBJ1-5; d_call: NA; clone_size: NA; v_call: TRBV27; cdr3_nt: TGTGCCAGCCCCTCAAATTTCCAGCATTTT; cdr3_aa: CASPSNFQHF
j_call: TRBJ2-7; d_call: NA; clone_size: once; v_call: TRBV5-1; cdr3_nt: TGCGCCAGCAGCTTAAGCGGAGCCTACGAGCAGTACTTC; cdr3_aa: CASSLSGAYEQYF
j_call: TRBJ2-1; d_call: NA; clone_size: NA; v_call: TRBV5-5; cdr3_nt: TGTGCCAGCAGCTTGGGGAGGTACCCCTACAATGAGCAGTTCTTC; cdr3_aa: CASSLGRYPYNEQFF
j_call: TRBJ1-3; d_call: TRBD1; clone_size: NA; v_call: TRBV30; cdr3_nt: TGTGCCTGGAGTAAAGGACAGGGCTCTGGAAACACCATATATTTT; cdr3_aa: CAWSKGQGSGNTIYF
j_call: TRBJ2-2; d_call: TRBD2; clone_size: NA; v_call: TRBV5-5; cdr3_nt: TGTGCCAGCAGCTTGGCCTATGGGAGCGGGGCGAACACCGGGGAGCTGTTTTTT; cdr3_aa: CASSLAYGSGANTGELFF
j_call: TRBJ1-4; d_call: NA; clone_size: NA; v_call: TRBV10-1; cdr3_nt: TGCGCCAGCAGACGGGGGTTTAATGAAAAACTGTTTTTT; cdr3_aa: CASRRGFNEKLFF
j_call: TRBJ2-4; d_call: TRBD1; clone_size: NA; v_call: TRBV7-2; cdr3_nt: TGTGCCAGCAGCCCCCGCGGACAGGTTTATGCCAAAAACATTCAGTACTTC; cdr3_aa: CASSPRGQVYAKNIQYF
j_call: TRBJ2-1; d_call: TRBD2; clone_size: NA; v_call: TRBV13; cdr3_nt: TGTGCCAGCAGCTCCCTAGCGGGGCTTGCCTACAATGAGCAGTTCTTC; cdr3_aa: CASSSLAGLAYNEQFF
j_call: TRBJ1-2; d_call: NA; clone_size: few; v_call: TRBV7-9; cdr3_nt: TGTGCCAGCAGCCGCCCAGGAACTAACTATGGCTACACCTTC; cdr3_aa: CASSRPGTNYGYTF
j_call: TRBJ2-2; d_call: NA; clone_size: NA; v_call: TRBV18; cdr3_nt: TGTGCCAGCTCACCAAGGCTCGGGGAGCTGTTTTTT; cdr3_aa: CASSPRLGELFF
j_call: TRBJ1-1; d_call: TRBD1; clone_size: once; v_call: TRBV7-3; cdr3_nt: TGTGCCAGCAGCCTAAACAGGGGGCTTGAAGCTTTCTTT; cdr3_aa: CASSLNRGLEAFF
j_call: TRBJ1-1; d_call: TRBD1; clone_size: NA; v_call: TRBV25-1; cdr3_nt: TGTGCCAGCAGTGAACTGGGACAGATGGGGACTGAAGCTTTCTTT; cdr3_aa: CASSELGQMGTEAFF
j_call: TRBJ2-7; d_call: NA; clone_size: NA; v_call: TRBV5-4; cdr3_nt: TGTGCCAGCAGTCTGTCACAGGGCACCTACGAGCAGTACTTC; cdr3_aa: CASSLSQGTYEQYF
j_call: TRBJ2-7; d_call: NA; clone_size: NA; v_call: TRBV29-1; cdr3_nt: TGCAGCGTTGCTGGGATCTACGAGCAGTACTTC; cdr3_aa: CSVAGIYEQYF
j_call: TRBJ2-7; d_call: NA; clone_size: NA; v_call: TRBV5-1; cdr3_nt: TGCGCCAGCAGCTCCCCCAACTCCCTTTACGAGCAGTACTTC; cdr3_aa: CASSSPNSLYEQYF
j_call: TRBJ1-1; d_call: NA; clone_size: NA; v_call: TRBV29-1; cdr3_nt: TGCAGCGGAACAGAGAACACTGAAGCTTTCTTT; cdr3_aa: CSGTENTEAFF
j_call: TRBJ2-2; d_call: TRBD1; clone_size: NA; v_call: TRBV18; cdr3_nt: TGTGCCAGCTCACCACCGGGACAGTCGAACACCGGGGAGCTGTTTTTT; cdr3_aa: CASSPPGQSNTGELFF
j_call: TRBJ2-2; d_call: TRBD1; clone_size: NA; v_call: TRBV18; cdr3_nt: TGTGCCAGCTCCCCCGACAGGGACACCGGGGAGCTGTTTTTT; cdr3_aa: CASSPDRDTGELFF
j_call: TRBJ1-5; d_call: NA; clone_size: few; v_call: TRBV19; cdr3_nt: TGTGCCAGTAGTCCTGGGCAGGGTGTCAATCAGCCCCAGCATTTT; cdr3_aa: CASSPGQGVNQPQHF
j_call: TRBJ2-7; d_call: TRBD1; clone_size: NA; v_call: TRBV6-5; cdr3_nt: TGTGCCAGCAGTTATTCCGGGACAGGGCTTTCCTACGAGCAGTACTTC; cdr3_aa: CASSYSGTGLSYEQYF
j_call: TRBJ2-1; d_call: NA; clone_size: NA; v_call: TRBV7-6; cdr3_nt: TGTGCCAGCCACTCGGGAAACTACAATGAGCAGTTCTTC; cdr3_aa: CASHSGNYNEQFF
j_call: TRBJ2-3; d_call: TRBD2; clone_size: NA; v_call: TRBV2; cdr3_nt: TGTGCCAGCAAGCGGGGGGGCACAGATACGCAGTATTTT; cdr3_aa: CASKRGGTDTQYF
j_call: TRBJ1-2; d_call: NA; clone_size: NA; v_call: TRBV15; cdr3_nt: TGTGCCACCAGCAGAGACACGGGGGGGGATGGCTACACCTTC; cdr3_aa: CATSRDTGGDGYTF
j_call: TRBJ2-3; d_call: TRBD2; clone_size: NA; v_call: TRBV6-6; cdr3_nt: TGTGCCAGCAGCGGGGGGGGATCTCTCACAGATACGCAGTATTTT; cdr3_aa: CASSGGGSLTDTQYF
j_call: TRBJ2-7; d_call: NA; clone_size: NA; v_call: TRBV28; cdr3_nt: TGTGCCAGCAGTTTAACCCTTGGGGTGCGCACTCAAGGCTACGAGCAGTACTTC; cdr3_aa: CASSLTLGVRTQGYEQYF
j_call: TRBJ2-4; d_call: TRBD2; clone_size: NA; v_call: TRBV5-1; cdr3_nt: TGCGCCAGCAGCTCGGATCCGGGGGGGGTTCAGTACTTC; cdr3_aa: CASSSDPGGVQYF
j_call: TRBJ1-5; d_call: NA; clone_size: NA; v_call: TRBV6-5; cdr3_nt: TGTGCCAGCAGTTACTCGGCCAATCAGCCCCAGCATTTT; cdr3_aa: CASSYSANQPQHF
j_call: TRBJ2-5; d_call: NA; clone_size: NA; v_call: TRBV7-8; cdr3_nt: TGTGCCAGCAGCAATCAACCGGGACACCAAGAGACCCAGTACTTC; cdr3_aa: CASSNQPGHQETQYF
j_call: TRBJ2-1; d_call: NA; clone_size: NA; v_call: TRBV19; cdr3_nt: TGTGCCAGTAGTATCGGACTGCCCAATGAGCAGTTCTTC; cdr3_aa: CASSIGLPNEQFF
j_call: TRBJ1-3; d_call: NA; clone_size: NA; v_call: TRBV5-1; cdr3_nt: TGCGCCACCTCCACGGGGGAGCCTGGAAACACCATATATTTT; cdr3_aa: CATSTGEPGNTIYF